Presented here are 29 T cell receptor beta chains from one specimen sequenced in a study of CD8+ T cells in alopecia areata. RNA was isolated and reverse transcribed to cDNA, the sequencing template. Assay: immunoSEQ multiplex PCR; the TCRdb copy retains only in-frame clones and omits some. Of some 190,000 clones listed, 50% to 60% are singletons. Treatment indicated: oral pan-JAK inhibitor, 5-10 mg twice daily. This sample comprised CD4+ T cells sorted from blood, obtained at week 4, from a patient treated with tofacitinib. These receptors all come from a human donor with alopecia areata.

The chain joins TRBV5-1 to TRBJ1-2; 9 bases fit TRBD1. J lost 7 bases, V lost 4 bases, and 5 bases had no gene match. The CDR3 loop spans 13 amino acids. Germline CDR1 SGHRS, CDR2 YFSETQ. CDR3 DNA sequence: TGCGCCAGCAGCAATGGACAGGGGCTTGGCTACACCTTC. This codes for CASSNGQGLGYTF.

Points on this clone: The sample contains more than one DNA sequence encoding this CDR3. Here the CDR3 reads CASSPDETQYF. CDR3 coding DNA: TGTGCCAGCTCACCGGATGAGACCCAGTACTTC. V gene TRBV18 combines with J gene TRBJ2-5; D gene ambiguous. Germline-derived CDR1 and CDR2 are KGHSH and LQKENI. The CDR3 is 11 residues long. Trimming stripped 3 bases from V and 5 bases from J, with 4 bases between.

V usage is TRBV19 and J usage is TRBJ2-3; tentatively, D is TRBD2 (5 bases). The germline V gene has CDR1 LNHDA and CDR2 SQIVND (reference sequence). The CDR3 has 13 residues. The V gene lost 3 bases and the J gene lost 4 bases, with 8 bases spanning the gap. The CDR3 DNA sequence: TGTGCCAGTAGTATGATGGGAGCAGATACGCAGTATTTT. It encodes CASSMMGADTQYF. The full variable domain, rest sourced from reference TRBV19 and TRBJ2-3, is DGGITQSPKYLFRKEGQNVTLSCEQNLNHDAMYWYRQDPGQGLRLIYYSQIVNDFQKGDIAEGYSVSREKKESFPLTVTSAQKNPTAFYLCASSMMGADTQYFGPGTRLTVL.

The J gene is TRBJ2-5, the V gene TRBV27; 12 bases align to TRBD1. Germline V gene data show CDR1 as MNHEY and CDR2 as SMNVEV (reference sequence). CDR3 size: 15 residues. The trim removed 5 bases at V and 5 bases at J, leaving 6 bases unmatched. CDR3 in amino acids: CASSAGQGASETQYF. In nucleotides, the CDR3 is TGTGCCAGCAGTGCGGGACAGGGGGCGTCGGAGACCCAGTACTTC.

The rearrangement joins TRBV29-1 to TRBJ1-2; no reliable D call. Trimming removed 4 bases from V and 8 bases from J, with 11 bases in between. CDR3 length: 11 residues. Germline values: CDR1 SQVTM, CDR2 ANQGSEA. In DNA form, the CDR3 reads TGCAGCGTTGCCTCGGCCCGAGGCTACACCTTC. Encoded protein: CSVASARGYTF.

The chain is built from TRBV30 and TRBJ2-1; 7 bases agree with TRBD1. Germline CDR1 and CDR2: GTSNPN and SVGIG (reference sequence). Germline trimming cut 0 bases from V and 12 bases from J; bases unmatched to any gene: 8. This CDR3 comprises 13 residues. The CDR3 DNA follows: TGTGCCTGGAGTGTAGTCCACCCAGGGGGGCAGTTCTTC. This codes for CAWSVVHPGGQFF.

In its sample, this clone was seen once. This sequence joins TRBV7-7 and TRBJ2-3, with a possible D match to TRBD1 (5 bases). The V end lost 5 bases, the J end lost 3 bases, and 9 bases lay between the germline ends. The CDR3 is 13 residues long. Germline V gives CDR1 SSHAT, CDR2 FNYEAQ (reference sequence). This chain's CDR3 is CASSRSGTDTQYF. CDR3 in DNA: TGTGCCAGCAGCCGTTCAGGGACAGATACGCAGTATTTT.

The chain links TRBV30 to TRBJ1-1; perhaps TRBD1 as D (5 bases). V lost 3 bases, J lost 6 bases, and 11 bases lay in between. Germline CDR1 is GTSNPN and CDR2 is SVGIG (reference sequence). This CDR3 has 12 amino acids. The CDR3 is CAWRGASPEAFF. The CDR3 DNA sequence: TGTGCCTGGAGAGGGGCGTCCCCTGAAGCTTTCTTT.

The chain recombines TRBV7-9 with TRBJ2-5; perhaps TRBD2 as D (6 bases). Germline CDR1 SEHNR, CDR2 FQNEAQ (reference sequence). The CDR3 covers 15 residues. Trimming stripped 5 bases from V and 1 base from J, with 14 bases between. CDR3 nucleotide sequence: TGTGCCAGCAGCCCAACGCTGCGGGGCCAAGAGACCCAGTACTTC. Amino acid sequence: CASSPTLRGQETQYF.

The rearrangement uses TRBV5-1 and TRBJ2-5; 14 bases match TRBD2. V lost 9 bases to trimming and J lost 4 bases; unmatched junction nucleotides: 8. The CDR3 sequence is 15 residues long. In germline, CDR1 is SGHRS, CDR2 YFSETQ. The CDR3 nucleotides are TGCGCCACTTCGACTAGCGGGAGGGCCGGAGAGACCCAGTACTTC. Amino acids: CATSTSGRAGETQYF.

The chain recombines TRBV5-1 with TRBJ2-3, with 7 bases identical to TRBD1. CDR3 length: 15 amino acids. V was clipped by 0 bases and J by 3 bases; unmatched bases: 4. The V gene's germline CDR1 is SGHRS and CDR2 YFSETQ. The CDR3 DNA follows: TGCGCCAGCAGCTTGGTGGGGACAGAGACAGATACGCAGTATTTT. Its protein product is CASSLVGTETDTQYF.

The V and J genes are TRBV14 and TRBJ2-2; 9 bases align to TRBD2. Trimming took 4 bases from V and 4 from J; bases not matched to a gene: 10. The germline CDR1 and CDR2 sequences are SGHDN and FVKESK. The CDR3 has 17 amino acids. CDR3 sequence: CASSRLGAGGGTGELFF. In nucleotides, the CDR3 is TGTGCCAGCAGCCGGTTAGGAGCGGGAGGTGGCACCGGGGAGCTGTTTTTT.

This clone has a handful of counts. The V gene is TRBV4-2, the J gene TRBJ2-7, with D uncertain. The CDR3 is 13 residues long. The V and J ends lost 5 bases and 2 bases respectively, with 10 bases between them. Germline CDR1 LGHNA, CDR2 YNFKEQ. This chain's CDR3 is CASSFTQPYEQYF. CDR3 in DNA: TGTGCCAGCAGCTTTACACAGCCCTACGAGCAGTACTTC.

In this sample, this clone turned up once. The chain employs TRBV29-1 and TRBJ1-1; TRBD1 might be the D (5 bases). The CDR3 has 13 residues. Germline-derived CDR1 and CDR2 are SQVTM and ANQGSEA. V was pared by 4 bases and J by 4 bases, with 13 bases between. This chain's CDR3 is CSVVTGLGTEAFF. The CDR3 DNA reads TGCAGCGTTGTCACAGGACTTGGCACTGAAGCTTTCTTT.

The V gene is TRBV25-1, the J gene TRBJ2-4; D is unclear. V lost 4 bases, J lost 4 bases, and 14 bases lay in between. Germline-derived CDR1 and CDR2 are MGHDK and SYGVNS. This CDR3 spans 15 amino acids. CDR3 in DNA: TGTGCCAGCAGTGGAGTTGAGTTGGGAAAAAACATTCAGTACTTC. Its protein product is CASSGVELGKNIQYF.

This clone was seen only once. The V and J genes are TRBV5-1 and TRBJ2-3; D is undetermined. V gave up 4 bases and J gave up 6 bases, with 12 bases separating them. Germline-derived CDR1 and CDR2 are SGHRS and YFSETQ. The CDR3 has 13 residues. CDR3 coding DNA: TGCGCCAGCAGCAGCCAGAGGTGGGATACGCAGTATTTT. This codes for CASSSQRWDTQYF. Looking up the rest from reference TRBV5-1 and TRBJ2-3 gives the full variable domain: KAGVTQTPRYLIKTRGQQVTLSCSPISGHRSVSWYQQTPGQGLQFLFEYFSETQRNKGNFPGRFSGRQFSNSRSEMNVSTLELGDSALYLCASSSQRWDTQYFGPGTRLTVL.

V usage is TRBV6-5 and J usage is TRBJ1-1; no clear D. In germline, CDR1 is MNHEY, CDR2 SVGAGI. CDR3 length: 11 residues. Trimming shortened V by 6 bases and J by 2 bases, and 4 bases separated the two germline ends. CDR3 bases: TGTGCCAGCAGATATAACACTGAAGCTTTCTTT. It is translated as CASRYNTEAFF.

This chain uses TRBV29-1 with TRBJ2-5, with 9 positions matching TRBD1. The CDR3 is made up of 12 amino acids. Germline V CDR1 and CDR2: SQVTM, ANQGSEA. V lost 5 bases, J lost 7 bases, and 5 bases stayed unmatched. DNA of the CDR3: TGCAGCGTTAGGGGACAGGGAGGGACCCAGTACTTC. Translated: CSVRGQGGTQYF.

This CDR3 reads CASSLGVSPETQYF. The CDR3 DNA sequence: TGTGCCAGCAGCTTAGGAGTTTCTCCGGAGACCCAGTACTTC. The chain recombines TRBV11-2 with TRBJ2-5; D remains unclear. CDR3 size: 14 residues. The V gene lost 1 base and the J gene lost 5 bases, with 11 bases spanning the gap. The germline V gene encodes CDR1 SGHAT and CDR2 FQNNGV.

The genes are TRBV10-3 and TRBJ2-7; the D is unclear. The V end was cut by 10 bases, the J end by 0 bases, with 10 bases between. The CDR3 sequence is 12 residues long. From germline, CDR1 is ENHRY and CDR2 SYGVKD. CDR3 region: CATQTASYEQYF. DNA for the CDR3: TGTGCCACGCAAACGGCCTCCTACGAGCAGTACTTC.

The genes are TRBV2 and TRBJ2-1; D is undetermined. The V gene's germline CDR1 is SNHLY and CDR2 FYNNEI. Trimming removed 5 bases from V and 10 bases from J, with 9 bases in between. The CDR3 totals 11 residues. This CDR3 is CASSRMPEQFF. The CDR3 bases are TGTGCCAGCAGTAGAATGCCGGAGCAGTTCTTC.

This clone appeared a few times. The chain couples TRBV4-3 to TRBJ2-3, with D perhaps TRBD1 (6 bases). This CDR3 comprises 15 residues. Trimming left V 0 bases short and J 2 bases short, with 9 bases between. Germline V gives CDR1 LGHNA, CDR2 YSLEER. The CDR3 DNA reads TGCGCCAGCAGCCAAGAACAGGGAACCACAGATACGCAGTATTTT. This translates into CASSQEQGTTDTQYF.

The rearrangement joins TRBV6-5 to TRBJ2-7; D uncertain. The V end lost 6 bases, the J end lost 6 bases, and 12 bases lay between the germline ends. The CDR3 consists of 12 residues. Germline V gene data show CDR1 as MNHEY and CDR2 as SVGAGI. The CDR3 loop reads CASSYAGSEQYF. The CDR3 DNA reads TGTGCCAGCAGCTATGCCGGTAGCGAGCAGTACTTC.

The rearrangement joins TRBV29-1 to TRBJ2-5; TRBD2 aligns across 10 bases. Germline CDR1 reads SQVTM; CDR2 reads ANQGSEA. With 6 bases clipped from V and 4 bases from J, the junction kept 5 bases outside the gene matches. This CDR3 has 13 amino acids. CDR3 sequence (DNA): TGCAGCGTCCCTAGCGGGAGCACAGAGACCCAGTACTTC. Translating gives CSVPSGSTETQYF.

This clone turned up a few times. The rearrangement links TRBV2 to TRBJ2-2, with TRBD1 matching 8 bases. The V segment lost 6 bases and the J segment 4 bases; nucleotides outside the gene matches: 4. CDR1 and CDR2 from the germline V gene are SNHLY and FYNNEI. This CDR3 has 14 amino acids. The CDR3 DNA reads TGTGCCAGCAGGAGGGACAGGAGCACCGGGGAGCTGTTTTTT. It specifies CASRRDRSTGELFF.

This chain connects TRBV4-2 to TRBJ2-1, with D possibly being TRBD2 (6 bases). Germline V gene lookup returns CDR1 LGHNA and CDR2 YNFKEQ. The CDR3 extends over 15 amino acids. V lost 4 bases, J lost 10 bases, and 20 bases lay in between. As DNA, the CDR3 is TGTGCCAGCAGCCTCGCCCCTAGCGTTGATGGGGAGCAGTTCTTC. Translation gives CASSLAPSVDGEQFF.

V and J are TRBV29-1 and TRBJ2-1, with TRBD2 as a possible D gene (5 bases). The germline CDR1 and CDR2 sequences are SQVTM and ANQGSEA. CDR3 length: 14 amino acids. V gave up 7 bases and J gave up 1 base, with 14 bases separating them. The DNA of the CDR3 is TGCAGCGCCGCACAGAGGGAATCCTACAATGAGCAGTTCTTC. Protein: CSAAQRESYNEQFF.

This clone was counted once. The chain has TRBV27 and TRBJ2-5; 7 bases line up with TRBD2. This CDR3 is 14 amino acids long. V was pared by 5 bases and J by 1 base, with 4 bases of the junction left unmatched. Germline CDR1 reads MNHEY; CDR2 reads SMNVEV (reference sequence). This CDR3 reads CASSRWGGQETQYF. CDR3 bases: TGTGCCAGCAGTCGATGGGGGGGCCAAGAGACCCAGTACTTC.

The table lists this clone with a few counts. V gene TRBV2 combines with J gene TRBJ1-2; D remains ambiguous. With 7 bases removed from V and 7 bases from J, the gap between germline ends came to 19 bases. This CDR3 has 14 amino acids. CDR1 and CDR2 (germline): SNHLY, FYNNEI. DNA for the CDR3: TGTGCCAGCACGCTAACGTCGGAGTACGGTGGCTACACCTTC. Translating it yields CASTLTSEYGGYTF. The full variable domain, completed using reference TRBV2 and TRBJ1-2, is EPEVTQTPSHQVTQMGQEVILRCVPISNHLYFYWYRQILGQKVEFLVSFYNNEISEKSEIFDDQFSVERPDGSNFTLKIRSTKLEDSAMYFCASTLTSEYGGYTFGSGTRLTVV.